A single sample is the source of the 21 T cell receptor beta chains below, sequenced in a study of graft-versus-host responses after intestinal transplantation. Using immunoSEQ multiplex PCR, the repertoire was profiled, and TCRdb retains in-frame clones only, with some absent. The sample carries 84,000 or so clones, roughly 91% recorded once. These TCRs' antigens remain unknown. The sample here was unstimulated CD8+ T cells sorted from spleen or lymph node cells, taken before transplant. These receptors were obtained from a human donor who was the organ donor for an intestinal transplant.

The chain recombines TRBV6-4 with TRBJ1-2; weak D call: TRBD1 (5 bases). The germline V gene encodes CDR1 MRHNA and CDR2 SNTAGT. This CDR3 is 10 amino acids long. This CDR3 reads CAGGGYGYTF. The DNA for the CDR3 is TGTGCGGGGGGAGGCTATGGCTACACCTTC.

This clone was seen once. The V gene is TRBV5-1, the J gene TRBJ2-5; TRBD1 is a possible D gene (6 bases). The CDR3 is 12 residues long. Per the germline V gene, CDR1 is SGHRS and CDR2 is YFSETQ. Trimming cost V 2 bases and J 7 bases, with 9 bases left between them. As DNA, the CDR3 is TGCGCCAGCAGCTTTACAGGGCTGACCCAGTACTTC. It is translated as CASSFTGLTQYF.

The rearrangement joins TRBV7-8 to TRBJ2-7; 10 nucleotides line up with TRBD1. Germline V lookup: CDR1 SGHVS, CDR2 FQNEAQ. This CDR3 is 15 amino acids long. The ends lost 4 bases at V and 4 bases at J; junction bases unmatched: 7. The CDR3 region is CASSWPGQGIYEQYF. The CDR3 region has the DNA TGTGCCAGCAGCTGGCCGGGACAGGGGATATACGAGCAGTACTTC.

This clone occurred once. This sequence joins TRBV27 and TRBJ2-1; perhaps TRBD2 as D (5 bases). V was cut by 9 bases and J by 0 bases, with 12 bases left in between. The CDR3 is 14 amino acids. Germline assignment: CDR1 MNHEY and CDR2 SMNVEV (reference sequence). CDR3: CASGLGSSYNEQFF. Here the CDR3 DNA reads TGTGCCAGTGGACTCGGAAGCTCCTACAATGAGCAGTTCTTC.

The V and J genes are TRBV4-1 and TRBJ2-1; D possibly corresponds to TRBD2 (6 bases). This CDR3 has 17 amino acids. Germline V gives CDR1 MGHRA, CDR2 YSYEKL. The V end was cut by 0 bases, the J end by 0 bases, with 12 bases between. CDR3 DNA: TGCGCCAGCAGCCAAGACACGCGGGATCCCTCCTACAATGAGCAGTTCTTC. Translating gives CASSQDTRDPSYNEQFF.

V usage is TRBV5-1 and J usage is TRBJ2-7; 11 nucleotides align to TRBD2. This CDR3 has 15 residues. The J segment lost 3 bases and the V segment lost 2 bases, leaving 4 bases of the junction unmatched. Germline CDR1 is SGHRS and CDR2 is YFSETQ. The CDR3 DNA follows: TGCGCCAGCAGCTTCGGGACTAGCGGTTACTACGAGCAGTACTTC. Protein sequence: CASSFGTSGYYEQYF.

V gene TRBV9 combines with J gene TRBJ1-2; D is ambiguous. The CDR3 length is 15 residues. Trimming stripped 0 bases from V and 4 bases from J, with 13 bases between. CDR1 and CDR2 from the germline V gene are SGDLS and YYNGEE. Here the CDR3 DNA reads TGTGCCAGCAGCGTAGCCCCAGGCGTTGGCTATGGCTACACCTTC. Translated, it gives CASSVAPGVGYGYTF.

This chain joins TRBV7-2 and TRBJ2-1, with 7 nucleotides matching TRBD2. The CDR3 runs to 17 residues. The trim removed 2 bases at V and 7 bases at J, leaving 14 bases unmatched. From germline, CDR1 is SGHTA and CDR2 FQGNSA. The CDR3 reads CASSLRWSSGMGNEQFF. CDR3 bases: TGTGCCAGCAGCTTACGATGGTCCAGCGGGATGGGAAATGAGCAGTTCTTC.

V usage is TRBV13 and J usage is TRBJ2-2; no firm D call. Between the trimmed V and J ends, which lost 0 bases and 6 bases, there was a span of 5 bases. Germline V lookup: CDR1 PRHDT, CDR2 FYEKMQ (reference sequence). CDR3 length: 13 residues. CDR3 DNA sequence: TGTGCCAGCAGCTTAGGCGGAGCCGGGGAGCTGTTTTTT. Encoded protein: CASSLGGAGELFF.

The chain links TRBV14 to TRBJ2-7; TRBD2 matches at 8 bases. The CDR3 is 19 amino acids. J gave up 2 bases and V 5 bases, and 20 bases lay outside the gene matches. CDR1 SGHDN and CDR2 FVKESK come from the germline V gene. In DNA, the CDR3 is TGTGCCAGCAGCGAGAGGCGGGAGGTCACATCCCCGAACCCCTACGAGCAGTACTTC. Amino acid sequence: CASSERREVTSPNPYEQYF.

This clone was recorded once. The chain carries TRBV10-3 and TRBJ1-5; 8 bases fit TRBD1. The germline V gene encodes CDR1 ENHRY and CDR2 SYGVKD. The V gene end was trimmed by 5 bases and the J gene end by 6 bases; junction bases not matched to a gene: 3. The CDR3 is 13 amino acids. The DNA for the CDR3 is TGTGCCATCAGTTACGACAGGGGTCAGCCCCAGCATTTT. Protein product: CAISYDRGQPQHF.

The CDR3 is CASSAGGVYNEQFF. As DNA, the CDR3 is TGTGCCAGCAGTGCCGGGGGGGTCTACAATGAGCAGTTCTTC. This chain uses TRBV6-1 with TRBJ2-1; 8 positions agree with TRBD2. V was clipped by 4 bases and J by 3 bases; unmatched bases: 2. Germline V gene sequence: CDR1 MNHNS, CDR2 SASEGT. The CDR3 runs to 14 residues.

This chain joins TRBV7-9 and TRBJ2-1; 11 bases fit TRBD2. CDR3 length equals 19 residues. Germline V CDR1 and CDR2: SEHNR, FQNEAQ (reference sequence). V was clipped by 4 bases and J by 1 base; unmatched bases: 12. The CDR3 spells CASSYGVAGGDKSYNEQFF. The CDR3 DNA reads as TGTGCCAGCAGCTATGGGGTAGCGGGAGGGGATAAATCCTACAATGAGCAGTTCTTC.

This clone is a singleton in its sample. This chain connects TRBV27 to TRBJ1-5, with a possible D match to TRBD1 (5 bases). Germline CDR1 is MNHEY and CDR2 is SMNVEV (reference sequence). CDR3 length: 14 residues. Deletions cut 1 base from V and 11 bases from J, with 15 bases between. The CDR3 here is CASSLYGAVESQHF. The CDR3 bases are TGTGCCAGCAGTTTATATGGGGCAGTGGAGTCCCAGCATTTT.

The chain carries TRBV29-1 and TRBJ2-7, with TRBD1 matching 7 bases. Germline V gene lookup returns CDR1 SQVTM and CDR2 ANQGSEA. V trimming: 6 bases; J trimming: 5 bases; junction bases outside the gene matches: 7. The CDR3 runs 12 residues. DNA of the CDR3: TGCAGCGTAGTACAGGGGCTCCACGAGCAGTACTTC. Its translation is CSVVQGLHEQYF.

The rearrangement links TRBV7-3 to TRBJ2-5; 8 bases fit TRBD1. Looked up from germline, CDR1 is SGHTA and CDR2 is FQGTGA. This CDR3 is 15 amino acids long. The V and J ends lost 5 bases and 1 base, in that order; junction bases with no gene match: 6. CDR3 residues: CASSPTGGRQETQYF. The CDR3 DNA is TGTGCCAGCAGCCCTACAGGGGGTCGCCAAGAGACCCAGTACTTC.

The CDR3 loop is CASSLSTLLAGDTYNEQFF. The CDR3 nucleotides are TGCGCCAGCAGCTTGAGTACGCTCCTAGCGGGGGACACCTACAATGAGCAGTTCTTC. The J gene is TRBJ2-1, the V gene TRBV5-1, with 10 positions matching TRBD2. The CDR3 length is 19 residues. Germline lookup yields CDR1 SGHRS and CDR2 YFSETQ. V lost 1 base and J lost 2; bases outside the gene matches: 12.

This chain connects TRBV4-1 to TRBJ2-1; 9 nucleotides agree with TRBD1. The V gene end was trimmed by 3 bases and the J gene end by 8 bases; junction bases not matched to a gene: 8. CDR3 length: 15 amino acids. Germline V gene sequence: CDR1 MGHRA, CDR2 YSYEKL. CDR3 sequence: CASSQGQGSWDEQFF. The CDR3 DNA sequence: TGCGCCAGCAGCCAGGGACAGGGATCCTGGGATGAGCAGTTCTTC.

This chain uses TRBV19 with TRBJ2-1; 7 nucleotides match TRBD1. Germline loops: CDR1 LNHDA, CDR2 SQIVND (reference sequence). V trimming: 5 bases; J trimming: 3 bases; junction bases outside the gene matches: 4. This CDR3 has 14 amino acids. CDR3 bases: TGTGCCAGTAGTGGGGCAGGGGGCTACAATGAGCAGTTCTTC. The encoded protein is CASSGAGGYNEQFF.

This chain links TRBV5-1 with TRBJ2-7; D remains unclear. CDR1 and CDR2 from the germline V gene are SGHRS and YFSETQ. This CDR3 has 12 residues. Deletions cut 4 bases from V and 2 bases from J, with 7 bases between. The CDR3 reads CASSLPPYEQYF. DNA of the CDR3: TGCGCCAGCAGCCTACCGCCCTACGAGCAGTACTTC.

This chain connects TRBV4-2 to TRBJ2-7; D is undetermined. CDR3 length: 13 amino acids. CDR1 is LGHNA and CDR2 is YNFKEQ in the germline V gene. Deletions cut 1 base from V and 4 bases from J, with 8 bases between. The CDR3 here is CASSQGTLYEQYF. DNA of the CDR3: TGTGCCAGCAGCCAAGGAACTCTTTACGAGCAGTACTTC.